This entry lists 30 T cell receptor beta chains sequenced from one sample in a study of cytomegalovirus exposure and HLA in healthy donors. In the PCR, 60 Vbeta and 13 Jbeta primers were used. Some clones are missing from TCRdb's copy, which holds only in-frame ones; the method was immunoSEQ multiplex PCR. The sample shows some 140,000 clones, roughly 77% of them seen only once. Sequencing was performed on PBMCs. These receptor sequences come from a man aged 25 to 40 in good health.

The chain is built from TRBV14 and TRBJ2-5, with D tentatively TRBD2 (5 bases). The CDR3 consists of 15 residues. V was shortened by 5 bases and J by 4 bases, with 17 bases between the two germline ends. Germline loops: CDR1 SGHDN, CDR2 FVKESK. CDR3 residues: CASSTRRREGETQYF. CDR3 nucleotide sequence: TGTGCCAGCAGCACCCGACGACGGGAAGGAGAGACCCAGTACTTC.

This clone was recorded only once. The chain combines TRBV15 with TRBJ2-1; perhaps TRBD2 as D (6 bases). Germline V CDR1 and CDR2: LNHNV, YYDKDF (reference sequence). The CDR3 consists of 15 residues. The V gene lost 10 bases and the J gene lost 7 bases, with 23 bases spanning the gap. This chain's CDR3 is CAIGGGGPPANEQFF. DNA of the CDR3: TGTGCCATCGGGGGAGGTGGGCCCCCAGCGAATGAGCAGTTCTTC.

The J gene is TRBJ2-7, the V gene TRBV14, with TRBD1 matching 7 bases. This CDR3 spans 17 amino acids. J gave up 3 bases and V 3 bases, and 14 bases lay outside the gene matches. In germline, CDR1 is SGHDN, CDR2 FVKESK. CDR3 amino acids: CASSHLWDRETHYEQYF. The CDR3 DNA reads TGTGCCAGCAGCCATCTCTGGGACAGAGAAACACACTACGAGCAGTACTTC.

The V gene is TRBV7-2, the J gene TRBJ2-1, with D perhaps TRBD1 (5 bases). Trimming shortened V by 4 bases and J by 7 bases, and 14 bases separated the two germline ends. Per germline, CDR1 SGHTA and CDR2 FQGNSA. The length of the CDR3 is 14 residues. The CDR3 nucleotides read TGTGCCAGCAGCTCACAGGTGGTGAATAATGAGCAGTTCTTC. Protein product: CASSSQVVNNEQFF.

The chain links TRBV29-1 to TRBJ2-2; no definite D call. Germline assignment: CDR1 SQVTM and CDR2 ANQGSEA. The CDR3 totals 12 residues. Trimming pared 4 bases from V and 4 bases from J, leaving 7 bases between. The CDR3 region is CSVVAVTGELFF. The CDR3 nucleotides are TGCAGCGTTGTAGCTGTCACCGGGGAGCTGTTTTTT.

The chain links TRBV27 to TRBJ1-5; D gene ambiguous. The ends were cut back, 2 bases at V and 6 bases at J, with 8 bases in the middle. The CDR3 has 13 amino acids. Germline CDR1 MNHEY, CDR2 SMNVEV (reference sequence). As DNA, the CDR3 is TGTGCCAGCAGTTTAATGACGGGTCAGCCCCAGCATTTT. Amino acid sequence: CASSLMTGQPQHF.

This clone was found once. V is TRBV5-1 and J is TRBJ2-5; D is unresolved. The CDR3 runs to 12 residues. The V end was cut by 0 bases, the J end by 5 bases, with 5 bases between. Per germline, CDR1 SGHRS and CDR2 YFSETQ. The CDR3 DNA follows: TGCGCCAGCAGCTTGGCCGGGGAGACCCAGTACTTC. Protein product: CASSLAGETQYF.

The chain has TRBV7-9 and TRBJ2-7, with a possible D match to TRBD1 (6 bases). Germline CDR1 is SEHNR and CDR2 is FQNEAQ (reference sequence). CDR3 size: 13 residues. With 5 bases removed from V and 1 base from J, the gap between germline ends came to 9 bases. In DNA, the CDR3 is TGTGCCAGCAGCAATACAGGGTCCTACGAGCAGTACTTC. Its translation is CASSNTGSYEQYF. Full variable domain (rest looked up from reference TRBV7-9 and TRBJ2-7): DTGVSQNPRHKITKRGQNVTFRCDPISEHNRLYWYRQTLGQGPEFLTYFQNEAQLEKSRLLSDRFSAERPKGSFSTLEIQRTEQGDSAMYLCASSNTGSYEQYFGPGTRLTVT.

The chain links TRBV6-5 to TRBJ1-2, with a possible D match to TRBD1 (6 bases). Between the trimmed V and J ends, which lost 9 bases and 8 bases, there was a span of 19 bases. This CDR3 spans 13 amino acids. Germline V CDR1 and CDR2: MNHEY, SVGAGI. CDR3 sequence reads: CASQQGGAQGYTF. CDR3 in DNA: TGTGCCAGTCAACAGGGTGGGGCTCAGGGCTACACCTTC.

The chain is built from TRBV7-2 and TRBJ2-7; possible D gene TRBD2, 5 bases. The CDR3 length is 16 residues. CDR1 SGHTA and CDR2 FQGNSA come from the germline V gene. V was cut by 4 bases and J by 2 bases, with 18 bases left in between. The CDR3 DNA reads TGTGCCAGCAGCTCCCCCACGCGCGGGCTTGCCTACGAGCAGTACTTC. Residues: CASSSPTRGLAYEQYF.

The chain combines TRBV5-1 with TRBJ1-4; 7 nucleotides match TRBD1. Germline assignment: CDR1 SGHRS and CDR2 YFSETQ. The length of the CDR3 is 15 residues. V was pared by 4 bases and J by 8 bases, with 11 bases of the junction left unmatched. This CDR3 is CASSPGAGGMEKLFF. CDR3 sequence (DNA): TGCGCCAGCAGCCCGGGAGCAGGGGGTATGGAAAAACTGTTTTTT.

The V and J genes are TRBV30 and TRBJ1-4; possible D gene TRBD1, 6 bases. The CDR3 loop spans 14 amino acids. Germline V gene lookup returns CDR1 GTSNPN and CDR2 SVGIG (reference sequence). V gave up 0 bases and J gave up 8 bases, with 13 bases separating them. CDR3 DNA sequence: TGTGCCTGGAGTGTCACTGGGGGCGGAGAAAAACTGTTTTTT. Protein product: CAWSVTGGGEKLFF.

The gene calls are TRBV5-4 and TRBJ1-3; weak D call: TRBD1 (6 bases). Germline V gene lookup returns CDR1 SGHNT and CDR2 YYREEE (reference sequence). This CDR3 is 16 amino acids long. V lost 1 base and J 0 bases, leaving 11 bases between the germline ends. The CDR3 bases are TGTGCCAGCAGCTTGCAAAACAGGGTCTCTGGAAACACCATATATTTT. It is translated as CASSLQNRVSGNTIYF.

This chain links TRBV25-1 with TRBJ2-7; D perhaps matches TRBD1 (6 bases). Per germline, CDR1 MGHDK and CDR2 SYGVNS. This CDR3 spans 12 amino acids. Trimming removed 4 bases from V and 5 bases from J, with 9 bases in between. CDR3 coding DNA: TGTGCCAGCAGTGTTACAGGGAACGAGCAGTACTTC. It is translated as CASSVTGNEQYF.

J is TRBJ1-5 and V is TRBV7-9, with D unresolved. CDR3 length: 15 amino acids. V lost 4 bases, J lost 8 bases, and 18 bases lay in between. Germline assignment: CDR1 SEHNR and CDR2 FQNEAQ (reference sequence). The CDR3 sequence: CASSSGGPMREPQHF. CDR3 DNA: TGTGCCAGCAGCTCGGGCGGCCCGATGAGGGAGCCCCAGCATTTT.

The CDR3, as DNA: TGTGCCAGCGGACAAAGGTTGTGGGGCCCGGATACGCAGTATTTT. This gives the protein CASGQRLWGPDTQYF. The V call is TRBV27, the J call TRBJ2-3; tentative D call: TRBD1 (5 bases). Germline V lookup: CDR1 MNHEY, CDR2 SMNVEV (reference sequence). CDR3 size: 15 residues. The V gene lost 8 bases and the J gene lost 6 bases, with 21 bases spanning the gap.

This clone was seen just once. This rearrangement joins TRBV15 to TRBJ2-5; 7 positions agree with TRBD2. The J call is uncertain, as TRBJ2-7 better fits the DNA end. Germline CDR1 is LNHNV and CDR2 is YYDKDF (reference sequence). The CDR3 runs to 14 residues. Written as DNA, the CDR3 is TGTGCCACCTCACTTGGGCGGGAGAGGCACGAGCAGTACTTC. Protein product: CATSLGRERHEQYF.

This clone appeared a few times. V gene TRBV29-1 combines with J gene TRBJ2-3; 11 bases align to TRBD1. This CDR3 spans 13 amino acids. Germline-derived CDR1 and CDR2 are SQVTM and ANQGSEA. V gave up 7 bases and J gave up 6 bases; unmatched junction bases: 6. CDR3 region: CSDRTGGLDTQYF. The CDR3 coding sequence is TGCAGCGACAGGACAGGGGGCTTGGATACGCAGTATTTT.

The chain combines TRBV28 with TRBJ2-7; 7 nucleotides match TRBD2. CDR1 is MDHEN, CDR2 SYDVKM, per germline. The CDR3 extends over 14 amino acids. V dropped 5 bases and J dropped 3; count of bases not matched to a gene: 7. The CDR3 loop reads CASSLSGTNYEQYF. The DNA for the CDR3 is TGTGCCAGCAGTCTATCCGGGACTAACTACGAGCAGTACTTC.

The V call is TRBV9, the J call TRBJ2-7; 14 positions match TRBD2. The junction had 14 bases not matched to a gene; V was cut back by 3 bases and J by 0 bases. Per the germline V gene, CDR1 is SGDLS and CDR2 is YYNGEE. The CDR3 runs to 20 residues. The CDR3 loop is CASSADKTGTSGSFSYEQYF. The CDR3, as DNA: TGTGCCAGCAGCGCAGACAAAACCGGGACTAGCGGGAGTTTCTCCTACGAGCAGTACTTC.

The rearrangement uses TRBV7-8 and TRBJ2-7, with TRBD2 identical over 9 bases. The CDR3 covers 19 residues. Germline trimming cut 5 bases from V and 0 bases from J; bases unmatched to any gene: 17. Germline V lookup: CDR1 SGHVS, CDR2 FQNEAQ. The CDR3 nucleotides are TGTGCCAGCAGCGCAAGGCAGACTAGCGGAACGAGACTCTCCTACGAGCAGTACTTC. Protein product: CASSARQTSGTRLSYEQYF.

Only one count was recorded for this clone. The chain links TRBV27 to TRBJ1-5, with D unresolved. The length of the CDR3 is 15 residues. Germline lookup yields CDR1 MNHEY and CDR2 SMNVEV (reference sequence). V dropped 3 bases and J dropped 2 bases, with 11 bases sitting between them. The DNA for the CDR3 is TGTGCCAGCAGTTTGAGGGAGTCGGGCAATCAGCCCCAGCATTTT. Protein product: CASSLRESGNQPQHF.

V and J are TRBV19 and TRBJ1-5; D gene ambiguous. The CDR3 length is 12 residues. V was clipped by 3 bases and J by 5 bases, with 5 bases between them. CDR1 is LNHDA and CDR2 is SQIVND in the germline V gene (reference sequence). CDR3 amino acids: CASSIRDQPQHF. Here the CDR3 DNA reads TGTGCCAGTAGTATTCGTGATCAGCCCCAGCATTTT.

The CDR3 DNA reads as TGTGCCAGCAGTACAGGGGCTAGTAGCTCCTACAATGAGCAGTTCTTC. Protein sequence: CASSTGASSSYNEQFF. This chain links TRBV6-4 with TRBJ2-1; 7 nucleotides match TRBD1. Germline CDR1 and CDR2: MRHNA and SNTAGT. The junction had 7 bases not matched to a gene; V was cut back by 5 bases and J by 0 bases. The CDR3 has 16 amino acids.

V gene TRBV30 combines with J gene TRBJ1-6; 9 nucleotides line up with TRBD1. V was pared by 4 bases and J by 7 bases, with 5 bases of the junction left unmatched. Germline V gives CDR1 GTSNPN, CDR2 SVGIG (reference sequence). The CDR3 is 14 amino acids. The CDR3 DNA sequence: TGTGCCTGGAACGGGGACAGGGTAAATTCACCCCTCCACTTT. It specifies CAWNGDRVNSPLHF.

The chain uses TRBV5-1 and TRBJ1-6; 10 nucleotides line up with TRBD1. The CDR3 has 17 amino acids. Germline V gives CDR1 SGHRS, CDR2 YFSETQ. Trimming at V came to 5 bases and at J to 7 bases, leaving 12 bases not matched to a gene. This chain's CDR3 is CASSSSPTGQGNSPLHF. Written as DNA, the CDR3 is TGCGCCAGCAGTTCCTCCCCTACGGGACAGGGGAATTCACCCCTCCACTTT.

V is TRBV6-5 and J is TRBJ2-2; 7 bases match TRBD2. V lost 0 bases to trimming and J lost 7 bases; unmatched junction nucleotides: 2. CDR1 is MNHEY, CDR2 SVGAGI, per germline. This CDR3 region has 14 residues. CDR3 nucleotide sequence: TGTGCCAGCAGTTACTCGGGAGGGATCGGGGAGCTGTTTTTT. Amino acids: CASSYSGGIGELFF.

CDR3 residues: CASSVGGLARTYEQYF. Here the CDR3 DNA reads TGTGCCAGCAGCGTAGGGGGACTAGCGAGAACCTACGAGCAGTACTTC. The chain employs TRBV9 and TRBJ2-7; 10 nucleotides line up with TRBD2. V dropped 0 bases and J dropped 2; count of bases not matched to a gene: 5. The CDR3 is made up of 16 amino acids. Germline CDR1 and CDR2: SGDLS and YYNGEE.

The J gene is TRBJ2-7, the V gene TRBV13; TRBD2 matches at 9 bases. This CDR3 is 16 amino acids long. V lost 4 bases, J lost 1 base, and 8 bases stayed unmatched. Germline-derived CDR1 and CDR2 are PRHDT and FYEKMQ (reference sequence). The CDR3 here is CASSSQVREGSYEQYF. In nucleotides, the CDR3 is TGTGCCAGCAGCTCCCAGGTGCGGGAGGGATCCTACGAGCAGTACTTC.

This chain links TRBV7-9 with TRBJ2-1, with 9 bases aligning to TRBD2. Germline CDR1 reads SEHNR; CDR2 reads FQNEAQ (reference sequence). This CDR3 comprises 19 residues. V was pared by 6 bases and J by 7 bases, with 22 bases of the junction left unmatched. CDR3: CASSSTSAGGSFSGNEQFF. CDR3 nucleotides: TGTGCCAGCAGTTCTACTTCAGCGGGAGGCTCCTTTAGTGGGAATGAGCAGTTCTTC.